The sequence of this TCR beta chain was determined in a study of cytomegalovirus exposure and HLA in healthy donors. This PCR relied on a set of 60 Vbeta primers and 13 Jbeta primers. Assay: immunoSEQ multiplex PCR; the TCRdb copy retains only in-frame clones and omits some. The table records under 200,000 clones, around four fifths of them present only once. Study results and caveats: As was reported, the classifier diagnosed cytomegalovirus status with high specificity and sensitivity. Donor immune exposure was known only as CMV serostatus. In all likelihood, a cluster of highly shared sequence variants was a sequencing artifact.

Germline V gives CDR1 MNHEY, CDR2 SVGAGI. The CDR3 contains 12 residues. The V gene lost 6 bases and the J gene lost 3 bases, with 9 bases spanning the gap. A word on this clone: Its antigen remains unknown.

The chain uses TRBV6-5 and TRBJ2-7; D not certain. The receptor's source is a female donor in good health and CMV-seronegative. The sample taken for sequencing was PBMCs. The CDR3 here is CASSSPSYEQYF. CDR3 sequence (DNA): TGTGCCAGCAGCTCGCCGAGCTACGAGCAGTACTTC.